This T cell receptor beta chain was sequenced during a study of blood T cells in healthy people across ages. Overall study results and limits: The diversity estimates, figures obtained from one million T cells, were considered underestimates.

The CDR3 is 14 amino acids. Investigators took around 10 milliliters of peripheral blood from every donor. In its sample, this clonotype was seen a few times. No antigen is known for it. The second PCR ran about 6 to 11 cycles with a sample-barcoded 5' primer and J-beta primers. TCRdb analysed the 5' RACE reads with MiXCR anew, one entry per CDR3 protein. Of over a million distinct CDR3 sequences listed, 45% are singletons. This clonotype was sampled from a woman aged 60 to 75 in good health. The chain joins TRBV21-1 to TRBJ2-3; the table's D call, TRBD1, was not checked against the DNA. TRBV21-1 is classified as a pseudogene. The specimen was blood. DNA of the CDR3: TGTGCCAGCAGCCCGAACAGGGGCACAGATACGCAGTATTTT. Its translation is CASSPNRGTDTQYF.